Listed here is a single TCR beta chain. Its antigen specificity is not known. Base qualities are missing; no much larger clone stands one base away. The sample comes from a study of blood T cell repertoires in COVID-19 (dated by TCRdb to the early 2020s). Describing the broader study: Collaborator samples came from the United States, Italy and Spain and covered acute and convalescent phases of COVID-19. The prospective study material was composed of cDNA or gDNA derived from T cells, B-cell-depleted T cells, or PBMCs. Subjects who had been exposed to COVID-19, were actively infected with it, or had recovered from it provided the deeply sampled blood TCRbeta repertoires that made up the dataset. The repertoires were made available in a free public database intended to serve as a resource for research on the immune response to SARS-CoV-2. Samples were obtained from the ongoing ImmuneRACE study (first 160 participants) and from approximately 1,200 subjects provided by 6 global collaborators. The sample metadata nearly always contained a de-identified subject ID, COVID-19 status, age in years and sex. HLA class I and class II types, where available, came from metadata supplied by the sample provider rather than from assay-based typing. General conclusions and limits of the study: Clinical and demographic metadata were provided uncurated, with the amount varying by source and participant.

Participants in the prospective study were aged about 18 to 95 years, lived in over 20 United States geographic areas, and enrolled through a virtual design. In the prospective study, cohorts were assigned on the basis of participant-reported clinical history obtained from a screening survey and a study questionnaire. For ImmuneRACE Cohort 3, a participant was defined as recovered based on two consecutive negative NP/OP PCR tests, clearance by a healthcare professional, or resolution of symptoms. In the prospective study, whole blood, serum and a nasopharyngeal or oropharyngeal swab were collected from each participant by mobile phlebotomists. Participants in the prospective study had the option to provide additional blood draws and questionnaires over an approximately 2-month period. Blood samples from the prospective study were shipped frozen or at room temperature prior to DNA extraction. After removal of 4 bases from V and 6 bases from J, the junction retains 9 bases not matched to a gene. The CDR3 numbers 16 residues from cysteine through phenylalanine. The read is trimmed to its CDR3 DNA, 48 bases read in frame from base 1. Looking up the germline V gene (reference sequence) yields CDR1 LGHDT and CDR2 YNNKEL.

TCRbeta CDR3 regions were amplified from genomic DNA by means of the immunoSEQ Assay, a bias-controlled multiplex PCR. The published analysis was carried out like this. Nucleated cell counts per sample were estimated from amplification of reference gene primers within the assay. Sequence reads were collapsed and filtered to measure the absolute abundance of every unique TCRbeta CDR3 rearrangement. For each sample, productive Simpson clonality was calculated as the square root of Simpson's diversity index over productive rearrangements. This immuneACCESS table, as held by TCRdb, lists in-frame sequences with V and J called but not all clones. Of the missing ones, under half trace to an unresolved V gene in checked studies; the others have no known cause. Clonal size and the V and J genes are those of that table, whereas D and trimming came from the DNA. In this sample the table shows 450,000 to 500,000 clones, 75% to 90% of which occur a single time. The biggest ten clones account for 0.7% of the sample.

Material for sequencing was PBMCs or T cells enriched from blood (not recorded which). The V gene is TRBV3-1 (or the pseudogene TRBV3-2) and the J gene is TRBJ2-2; 9 bases in the middle match TRBD1. This TCR was recovered from a woman aged 18-29 years who had recovered from COVID-19. The CDR3 region reads CASSPAGGQGPGELFF. The sequence in DNA is TGTGCCAGCAGCCCCGCCGGGGGACAGGGCCCCGGGGAGCTGTTTTTT.